These 12 T cell receptor beta chains were sequenced from one sample in a study of T cells after yellow fever vaccination. One entry per CDR3 protein results from TCRdb running MiXCR on the 5' RACE reads. The profile covers over 300,000 distinct CDR3 sequences, with about 4% appearing a single time and approximately 25% taken by the ten largest. The material was PBMCs, obtained 5 days after the yellow fever booster vaccination. Receptors originate from a man aged 18-30 years who received the YFV17D yellow fever vaccine.

The chain is built from TRBV5-1 and TRBJ1-2, with 7 positions matching TRBD1. Germline V gene lookup returns CDR1 SGHRS and CDR2 YFSETQ. The V and J ends lost 4 bases and 0 bases, in that order; junction bases with no gene match: 6. This CDR3 is built from 15 residues. CDR3 sequence reads: CASSLLTGANYGYTF. The CDR3 DNA sequence: TGCGCCAGCAGCCTGCTCACAGGGGCTAACTATGGCTACACCTTC.

V gene TRBV18 combines with J gene TRBJ2-5; D ambiguous. The CDR3 consists of 13 residues. From germline, CDR1 is KGHSH and CDR2 LQKENI. V lost 6 bases to trimming and J lost 4 bases, with 12 bases between them. CDR3 nucleotide sequence: TGTGCCAGCTCTCGATCTATAGGAGAGACCCAGTACTTC. Translated, it gives CASSRSIGETQYF.

This rearrangement joins TRBV11-1 to TRBJ1-1, with 7 bases matching TRBD1. Germline values: CDR1 SGHAT, CDR2 FQDESV (reference sequence). The V gene end was trimmed by 5 bases and the J gene end by 7 bases; junction bases not matched to a gene: 10. The CDR3 has 14 amino acids. This CDR3 is CASSPLTGHSEAFF. DNA of the CDR3: TGTGCCAGCAGCCCCCTGACAGGGCATAGTGAAGCTTTCTTT.

The chain links TRBV5-1 to TRBJ1-1; D is uncertain. V was shortened by 4 bases and J by 0 bases, with 16 bases between the two germline ends. Germline assignment: CDR1 SGHRS and CDR2 YFSETQ. This CDR3 is 16 amino acids long. The CDR3 DNA sequence: TGCGCCAGCAGCGACGTAACGGGCACTATGAACACTGAAGCTTTCTTT. As protein: CASSDVTGTMNTEAFF. Drawing the rest from reference TRBV5-1 and TRBJ1-1, the complete variable domain is KAGVTQTPRYLIKTRGQQVTLSCSPISGHRSVSWYQQTPGQGLQFLFEYFSETQRNKGNFPGRFSGRQFSNSRSEMNVSTLELGDSALYLCASSDVTGTMNTEAFFGQGTRLTVV.

DNA of the CDR3: TGTGCCAGCAGCGCGGGGGGACCGTCATACTCTGGAAACACCATATATTTT. This encodes CASSAGGPSYSGNTIYF. This chain connects TRBV9 to TRBJ1-3; D may be TRBD1 (5 bases). Germline assignment: CDR1 SGDLS and CDR2 YYNGEE. This CDR3 has 17 amino acids. Trimming took off 3 bases at V and 0 bases at J, with 16 bases between the two ends. Full variable domain (outside the CDR3, taken from reference TRBV9 and TRBJ1-3): DSGVTQTPKHLITATGQRVTLRCSPRSGDLSVYWYQQSLDQGLQFLIQYYNGEERAKGNILERFSAQQFPDLHSELNLSSLELGDSALYFCASSAGGPSYSGNTIYFGEGSWLTVV.

At least ten counts were recorded for this clonotype. This sequence joins TRBV11-1 and TRBJ1-1; 7 bases are shared with TRBD1. The CDR3 has 16 amino acids. The germline gives CDR1 SGHAT, CDR2 FQDESV (reference sequence). The V and J ends lost 0 bases and 0 bases, in that order; junction bases with no gene match: 4. In nucleotides, the CDR3 is TGTGCCAGCAGCTTAGCGGCGGGACAGCTGAACACTGAAGCTTTCTTT. It encodes CASSLAAGQLNTEAFF.

This clonotype was counted at least ten times. This chain connects TRBV15 to TRBJ2-5; maybe TRBD2 (6 bases). Trimming removed 5 bases at V and 4 bases at J, with 23 bases between. Germline CDR1 reads LNHNV; CDR2 reads YYDKDF (reference sequence). CDR3 size: 17 residues. CDR3 residues: CATSPNRFSRGGETQYF. As DNA, the CDR3 is TGTGCCACCAGCCCGAACCGTTTCTCGCGGGGAGGAGAGACCCAGTACTTC.

This clonotype has more than one count but fewer than ten. The chain couples TRBV18 to TRBJ1-1; D is unresolved. The CDR3 runs to 16 residues. The germline gives CDR1 KGHSH, CDR2 LQKENI. V was pared by 0 bases and J by 0 bases, with 11 bases between. The CDR3 DNA reads as TGTGCCAGCTCACCACCCGGAGGTCGGGTGAACACTGAAGCTTTCTTT. This encodes CASSPPGGRVNTEAFF. Together with reference TRBV18 and TRBJ1-1, the CDR3 gives the full variable domain: NAGVMQNPRHLVRRRGQEARLRCSPMKGHSHVYWYRQLPEEGLKFMVYLQKENIIDESGMPKERFSAEFPKEGPSILRIQQVVRGDSAAYFCASSPPGGRVNTEAFFGQGTRLTVV.

J is TRBJ1-1 and V is TRBV20-1, with D uncertain. Trimming shortened V by 6 bases and J by 8 bases, and 16 bases separated the two germline ends. Looked up from germline, CDR1 is DFQATT and CDR2 is SNEGSKA (reference sequence). This CDR3 is built from 12 residues. The CDR3 region has the DNA TGCAGTGCCCGGCTCGGGGAGAGGGAAGCTTTCTTT. Protein product: CSARLGEREAFF.

V is TRBV7-9 and J is TRBJ2-2; no reliable D call. The CDR3 extends over 14 amino acids. CDR1 is SEHNR, CDR2 FQNEAQ, per germline (reference sequence). The V and J ends lost 0 bases and 4 bases respectively, with 6 bases between them. The CDR3 DNA is TGTGCCAGCAGCTTAGCGGCAGCCACCGGGGAGCTGTTTTTT. It translates to CASSLAAATGELFF. The whole variable domain, remainder taken from reference TRBV7-9 and TRBJ2-2, is DTGVSQNPRHKITKRGQNVTFRCDPISEHNRLYWYRQTLGQGPEFLTYFQNEAQLEKSRLLSDRFSAERPKGSFSTLEIQRTEQGDSAMYLCASSLAAATGELFFGEGSRLTVL.

There are a few counts of this clonotype. The rearrangement joins TRBV20-1 to TRBJ2-3; D might be TRBD2 (5 bases). Trimming left V 6 bases short and J 0 bases short, with 13 bases between. The CDR3 is 14 amino acids. The germline gives CDR1 DFQATT, CDR2 SNEGSKA (reference sequence). The CDR3 loop is CSALKSGSTDTQYF. CDR3 in DNA: TGCAGTGCCTTAAAGAGCGGCAGCACAGATACGCAGTATTTT.

This clonotype was seen a handful of times. The chain uses TRBV5-4 and TRBJ2-1; a weak D match, TRBD1 (6 bases). CDR1 and CDR2 from the germline V gene are SGHNT and YYREEE (reference sequence). Trimming removed 5 bases from V and 4 bases from J, with 16 bases in between. The CDR3 sequence is 15 residues long. This CDR3 reads CASSSPDSPYNEQFF. The CDR3 coding sequence is TGTGCCAGCAGTTCCCCGGACAGCCCTTACAATGAGCAGTTCTTC.